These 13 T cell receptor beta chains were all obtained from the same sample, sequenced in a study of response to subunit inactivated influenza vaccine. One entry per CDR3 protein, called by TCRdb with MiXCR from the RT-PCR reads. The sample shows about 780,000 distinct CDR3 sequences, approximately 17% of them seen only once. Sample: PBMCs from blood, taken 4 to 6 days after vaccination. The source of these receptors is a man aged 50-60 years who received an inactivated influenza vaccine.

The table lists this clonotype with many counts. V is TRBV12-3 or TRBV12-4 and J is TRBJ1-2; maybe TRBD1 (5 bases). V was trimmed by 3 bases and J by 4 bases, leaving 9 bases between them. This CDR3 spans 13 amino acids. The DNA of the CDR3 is TGTGCCAGCAGTTTTAGGGGCCCCTATGGCTACACCTTC. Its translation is CASSFRGPYGYTF.

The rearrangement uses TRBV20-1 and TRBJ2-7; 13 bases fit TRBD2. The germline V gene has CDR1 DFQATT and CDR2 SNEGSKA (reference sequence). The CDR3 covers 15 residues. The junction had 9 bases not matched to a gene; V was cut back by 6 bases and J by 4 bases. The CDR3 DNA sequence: TGCAGTGCCCCCGAAACTAGCGGGAGGGCGTACGAGCAGTACTTC. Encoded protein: CSAPETSGRAYEQYF.

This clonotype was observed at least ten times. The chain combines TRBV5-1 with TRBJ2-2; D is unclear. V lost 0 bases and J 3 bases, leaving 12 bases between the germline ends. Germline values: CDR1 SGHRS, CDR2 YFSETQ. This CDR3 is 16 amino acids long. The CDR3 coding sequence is TGCGCCAGCAGCTTGGATGGTTGGCCGGACACCGGGGAGCTGTTTTTT. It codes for CASSLDGWPDTGELFF.

This CDR3 is CASRRTGTAGTDTQYF. As DNA, the CDR3 is TGTGCCAGCAGAAGAACCGGGACAGCCGGCACAGATACGCAGTATTTT. The chain has TRBV7-2 and TRBJ2-3; TRBD1 agrees at 7 bases. This CDR3 has 16 amino acids. J gave up 1 base and V 6 bases, and 10 bases lay outside the gene matches. The V gene's germline CDR1 is SGHTA and CDR2 FQGNSA. The whole variable domain, remainder taken from reference TRBV7-2 and TRBJ2-3, is GAGVSQSPSNKVTEKGKDVELRCDPISGHTALYWYRQSLGQGLEFLIYFQGNSAPDKSGLPSDRFSAERTGGSVSTLTIQRTQQEDSAVYLCASRRTGTAGTDTQYFGPGTRLTVL.

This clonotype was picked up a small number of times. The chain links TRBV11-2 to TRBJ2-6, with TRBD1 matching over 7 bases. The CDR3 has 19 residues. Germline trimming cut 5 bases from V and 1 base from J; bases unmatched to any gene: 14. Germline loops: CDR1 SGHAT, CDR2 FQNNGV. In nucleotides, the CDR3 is TGTGCCAGCAGCCATTACAGGGGCCCGCCCGGGTCTGGGGCCAACGTCCTGACTTTC. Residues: CASSHYRGPPGSGANVLTF.

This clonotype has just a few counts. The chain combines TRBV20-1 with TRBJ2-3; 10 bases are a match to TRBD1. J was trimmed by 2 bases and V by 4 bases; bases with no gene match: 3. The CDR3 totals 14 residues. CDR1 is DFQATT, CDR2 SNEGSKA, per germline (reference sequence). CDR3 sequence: CSATGTGDTDTQYF. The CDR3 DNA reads TGCAGTGCTACCGGGACAGGGGACACAGATACGCAGTATTTT.

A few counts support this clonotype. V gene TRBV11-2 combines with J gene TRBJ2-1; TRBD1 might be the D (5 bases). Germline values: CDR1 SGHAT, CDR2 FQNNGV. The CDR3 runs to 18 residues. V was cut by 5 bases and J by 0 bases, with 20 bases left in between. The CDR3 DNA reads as TGTGCCAGCAGCCTAGGGGCCCAGCCTCGGGTCTCCTACAATGAGCAGTTCTTC. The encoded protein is CASSLGAQPRVSYNEQFF.

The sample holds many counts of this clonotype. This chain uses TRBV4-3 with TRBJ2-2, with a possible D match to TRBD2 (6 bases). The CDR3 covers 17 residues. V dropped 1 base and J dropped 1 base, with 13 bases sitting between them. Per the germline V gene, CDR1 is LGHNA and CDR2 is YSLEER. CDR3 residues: CASSQVWQGLNTGELFF. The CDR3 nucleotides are TGCGCCAGCAGCCAAGTCTGGCAGGGACTGAACACCGGGGAGCTGTTTTTT.

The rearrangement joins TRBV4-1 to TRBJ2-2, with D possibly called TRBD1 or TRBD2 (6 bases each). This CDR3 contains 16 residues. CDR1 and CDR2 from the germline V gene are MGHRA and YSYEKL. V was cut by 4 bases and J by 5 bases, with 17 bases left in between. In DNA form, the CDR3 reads TGCGCCAGCAGCCTGTTACCGGGGGCTTTAACCGGGGAGCTGTTTTTT. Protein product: CASSLLPGALTGELFF.

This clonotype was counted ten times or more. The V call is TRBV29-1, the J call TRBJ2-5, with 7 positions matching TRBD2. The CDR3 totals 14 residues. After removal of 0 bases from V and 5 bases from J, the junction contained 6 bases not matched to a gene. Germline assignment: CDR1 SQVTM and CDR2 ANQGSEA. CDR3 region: CSVEDLRDYETQYF. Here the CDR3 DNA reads TGCAGCGTTGAAGACCTCCGGGACTACGAGACCCAGTACTTC.

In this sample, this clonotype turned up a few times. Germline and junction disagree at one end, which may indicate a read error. CDR3 in amino acids: CASSPWASGASHNEQFF. CDR3 coding DNA: TGTGCCAGCAGTCCTTGGGCTAGCGGGGCCTCCCACAATGAGCAGTTCTTC. This rearrangement joins TRBV27 to TRBJ2-1, with 9 bases matching TRBD2. CDR1 is MNHEY and CDR2 is SMNVEV in the germline V gene (reference sequence). CDR3 size: 17 residues.

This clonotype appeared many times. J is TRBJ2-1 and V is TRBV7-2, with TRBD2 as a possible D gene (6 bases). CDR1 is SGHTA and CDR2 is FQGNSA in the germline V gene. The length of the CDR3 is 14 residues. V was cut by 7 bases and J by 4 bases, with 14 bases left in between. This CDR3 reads CASTPGRSYNEQFF. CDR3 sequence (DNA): TGTGCCAGCACCCCGGGGAGGAGTTACAATGAGCAGTTCTTC.

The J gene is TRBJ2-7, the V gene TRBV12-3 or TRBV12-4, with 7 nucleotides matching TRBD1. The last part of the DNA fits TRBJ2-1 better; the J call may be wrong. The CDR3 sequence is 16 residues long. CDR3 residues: CASRTTWDSLFYEQFF. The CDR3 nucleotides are TGTGCCAGCAGAACGACGTGGGACAGCCTCTTCTACGAGCAGTTCTTC.